These 11 T cell receptor beta chains were all obtained from the same sample, sequenced in a study of identical twins. TCRdb fed the 5' RACE reads into MiXCR, producing one record per CDR3 protein. The data contain 1.5 million to 2 million distinct CDR3 sequences, less than 35% of them singletons. Sequencing was carried out using cord blood. Source of these receptors: a newborn girl in good health.

This clonotype was observed a few times. The chain recombines TRBV20-1 with TRBJ2-7; 7 bases map to TRBD2. The germline V gene has CDR1 DFQATT and CDR2 SNEGSKA (reference sequence). V lost 4 bases and J lost 1; bases outside the gene matches: 10. CDR3 size: 15 residues. CDR3 bases: TGCAGTGCTACCACTCCGCAAGCGGGGTCCTACGAGCAGTACTTC. Amino acid sequence: CSATTPQAGSYEQYF.

This clonotype was counted a few times. This chain uses TRBV25-1 with TRBJ2-5, with D possibly being TRBD1 (7 bases). V lost 1 base and J 11 bases, leaving 17 bases between the germline ends. Germline V gene data show CDR1 as MGHDK and CDR2 as SYGVNS. CDR3 length: 14 residues. This CDR3 reads CASSEFQGGMEQYF. In DNA, the CDR3 is TGTGCCAGCAGTGAATTCCAGGGGGGTATGGAGCAGTACTTC.

The V and J genes are TRBV20-1 and TRBJ2-7, with TRBD1 matching over 8 bases. The CDR3 length is 12 residues. V shed 0 bases and J 10 bases; nucleotides not matched to a gene: 5. Germline V lookup: CDR1 DFQATT, CDR2 SNEGSKA (reference sequence). The CDR3 DNA reads TGCAGTGCTAGAGAGGGTGACAGGGGCCAGTACTTC. It translates to CSAREGDRGQYF.

The V call is TRBV20-1, the J call TRBJ1-1; D may be TRBD1 (5 bases). Per the germline V gene, CDR1 is DFQATT and CDR2 is SNEGSKA (reference sequence). Trimming took 8 bases from V and 0 from J, leaving 13 bases between them. The CDR3 runs to 13 residues. The CDR3 region is CSPSQGMNTEAFF. The CDR3 DNA reads TGCAGTCCGAGTCAGGGAATGAACACTGAAGCTTTCTTT.

This clonotype has a handful of counts. The chain recombines TRBV30 with TRBJ2-5; D possibly matches TRBD1 or TRBD2 (5 bases each). The DNA end is more similar to TRBJ2-7, so the J call may be wrong. The CDR3 is 12 residues long. CDR1 and CDR2 (germline): GTSNPN, SVGIG (reference sequence). The CDR3: CAWSRDVGEQYF. The CDR3 DNA reads as TGTGCCTGGAGTAGGGACGTCGGCGAGCAGTACTTC.

The chain combines TRBV24-1 with TRBJ1-1; D not resolved. This CDR3 has 12 amino acids. V lost 2 bases to trimming and J lost 4 bases, with 4 bases between them. Germline lookup yields CDR1 KGHDR and CDR2 SFDVKD. The CDR3 region has the DNA TGTGCCACCAGTGATTCCCCCACTGAAGCTTTCTTT. Its protein product is CATSDSPTEAFF.

The CDR3 DNA sequence: TGTGCCAGCAGCTTAAAGACTAGCGGGAGGGACAATGAGCAGTTCTTC. The encoded protein is CASSLKTSGRDNEQFF. The chain couples TRBV7-2 to TRBJ2-1; TRBD2 matches 14 bases. The CDR3 has 16 residues. Germline CDR1 is SGHTA and CDR2 is FQGNSA. V was clipped by 2 bases and J by 5 bases; unmatched bases: 2.

The chain links TRBV5-1 to TRBJ2-5, with D possibly matching TRBD1 (5 bases). CDR3 length: 12 residues. Per the germline V gene, CDR1 is SGHRS and CDR2 is YFSETQ. With 5 bases removed from V and 6 bases from J, the gap between germline ends came to 11 bases. CDR3 loop: CASSRREKTQYF. The CDR3 DNA reads TGCGCCAGCAGTCGCAGGGAAAAGACCCAGTACTTC.

The chain has TRBV12-3 or TRBV12-4 and TRBJ2-1, with D perhaps matching TRBD1 (5 bases). Trimming took 2 bases from V and 13 from J, leaving 27 bases between them. This CDR3 has 17 residues. The CDR3 DNA reads as TGTGCCAGCAGTTTACGTGGTCCTAGGGGTTCCCAAGAGACCCAGTTCTTC. Translating gives CASSLRGPRGSQETQFF.

The chain employs TRBV20-1 and TRBJ2-4; 13 bases map to TRBD2. The assigned J gene may be wrong: the sequence end matches TRBJ2-7 better. Germline V gene sequence: CDR1 DFQATT, CDR2 SNEGSKA (reference sequence). The CDR3 extends over 14 amino acids. This chain's CDR3 is CSASRTSGGYEQYF. CDR3 bases: TGCAGTGCTTCCCGGACTAGCGGGGGATACGAGCAGTACTTC.

This clonotype has just a few counts. This chain uses TRBV27 with TRBJ2-7; 11 bases match TRBD2. CDR3 size: 15 residues. The V segment lost 10 bases and the J segment 5 bases; nucleotides outside the gene matches: 13. Germline V CDR1 and CDR2: MNHEY, SMNVEV (reference sequence). CDR3 nucleotide sequence: TGTGCCACCAACGGGTGGGCTAGCGGGAGGAACGAGCAGTACTTC. Its translation is CATNGWASGRNEQYF.